These T cell receptor beta chains were read from a single sample in a study of T cell changes during pregnancy in multiple sclerosis. TCRdb's copy holds only in-frame clones and misses some; the assay was immunoSEQ multiplex PCR. Of approximately 52,000 clones listed, around 92% were seen once; the top ten hold roughly 0.99%. Specimen: CD4+ T cells from peripheral blood mononuclear cells, collected in the second trimester of pregnancy. The receptors originated from a female donor in good health, enrolled as a control in a pregnancy study. The CDR3 runs from the conserved cysteine through the conserved F or W. D genes are given only for firm matches. Where a row states a size, it is once, few, many or the class of an expanded clone; other rows omit it.

D gene: NA
clone size: NA
J gene: TRBJ2-5
V gene: TRBV27
CDR3 DNA: TGTGCCAGCAGCCGGGTCGGACAGAACACTTCGAAGACCCAGTACTTC
CDR3 protein: CASSRVGQNTSKTQYF

D gene: TRBD1
clone size: once
J gene: TRBJ2-5
V gene: TRBV27
CDR3 DNA: TGTGCCAGCAGCCGGGACAGGGATCAAGAGACCCAGTACTTC
CDR3 protein: CASSRDRDQETQYF

D gene: NA
clone size: once
J gene: TRBJ2-7
V gene: TRBV30
CDR3 DNA: TGTGCCTGCCCCATCGAGGGTAGCTCCTACGAGCAGTACTTC
CDR3 protein: CACPIEGSSYEQYF

D gene: NA
clone size: few
J gene: TRBJ2-4
V gene: TRBV5-1
CDR3 DNA: TGCGCCAGCAGCTTGAGGGGCGATGACATTCAGTACTTC
CDR3 protein: CASSLRGDDIQYF

D gene: TRBD1
clone size: NA
J gene: TRBJ2-1
V gene: TRBV25-1
CDR3 DNA: TGTGCCAGCAGCGACAAGTCACAGGGGGCTGCCAATGAGCAGTTCTTC
CDR3 protein: CASSDKSQGAANEQFF

D gene: NA
clone size: NA
J gene: TRBJ1-1
V gene: TRBV7-8
CDR3 DNA: TGTGCCAGCAGCTTAATTTTCAGGTCCGATGCTTTCTTT
CDR3 protein: CASSLIFRSDAFF

D gene: TRBD1
clone size: NA
J gene: TRBJ2-7
V gene: TRBV29-1
CDR3 DNA: TGCAGCGGGGCGGACAGGGGGCTTGACGAGCAGTACTTC
CDR3 protein: CSGADRGLDEQYF

D gene: TRBD2
clone size: NA
J gene: TRBJ2-3
V gene: TRBV5-6
CDR3 DNA: TGTGCCAGCAGCTTCGGAGCGGGAGGAGAAGATACGCAGTATTTT
CDR3 protein: CASSFGAGGEDTQYF

D gene: TRBD1
clone size: once
J gene: TRBJ1-5
V gene: TRBV11-3
CDR3 DNA: TGTGCCAGCAGCTTAGATCGACGGACAGGGCAAAGCAATCAGCCCCAGCATTTT
CDR3 protein: CASSLDRRTGQSNQPQHF

D gene: TRBD2
clone size: NA
J gene: TRBJ2-4
V gene: TRBV4-3
CDR3 DNA: TGCGCCAGCAGCCTAAGATGGGGGGGACTAGCGGGAGGGCTTGGCATTCAGTACTTC
CDR3 protein: CASSLRWGGLAGGLGIQYF

D gene: TRBD2
clone size: NA
J gene: TRBJ2-2
V gene: TRBV6-1
CDR3 DNA: TGTGCCAGCAGTGAACTAGCGGGAGTAGCCGGGGAGCTGTTTTTT
CDR3 protein: CASSELAGVAGELFF

D gene: NA
clone size: once
J gene: TRBJ2-7
V gene: TRBV7-9
CDR3 DNA: TGTGCCAGCAGCTCGACAACTCGCTCCTACGAGCAGTACTTC
CDR3 protein: CASSSTTRSYEQYF

D gene: NA
clone size: once
J gene: TRBJ1-4
V gene: TRBV4-2
CDR3 DNA: TGTGCCAGCAGCCTTGAGCGCGTCGCAACTAATGAAAAACTGTTTTTT
CDR3 protein: CASSLERVATNEKLFF

D gene: NA
clone size: NA
J gene: TRBJ2-7
V gene: TRBV6-1
CDR3 DNA: TGTGCCAGCGGGTGGGCTGCGAACGGCGAGCAGTACTTC
CDR3 protein: CASGWAANGEQYF

D gene: NA
clone size: NA
J gene: TRBJ1-1
V gene: TRBV28
CDR3 DNA: TGTGCCAGCAGACTGGGGGCCATTGCCGTTGAAGCTTTCTTT
CDR3 protein: CASRLGAIAVEAFF

D gene: NA
clone size: NA
J gene: TRBJ1-1
V gene: TRBV5-1
CDR3 DNA: TGCGCCAGCAGTGCTTTGGGGGGTACTGAAGCTTTCTTT
CDR3 protein: CASSALGGTEAFF

D gene: NA
clone size: NA
J gene: TRBJ1-2
V gene: TRBV6-5
CDR3 DNA: TGTGCCAGCAGTTACCTCACAGGTCTCAACTATGGCTACACCTTC
CDR3 protein: CASSYLTGLNYGYTF

D gene: TRBD1
clone size: NA
J gene: TRBJ2-3
V gene: TRBV5-4
CDR3 DNA: TGTGCCAGCAGCTTTGGGACAGACACAGATACGCAGTATTTT
CDR3 protein: CASSFGTDTDTQYF

D gene: TRBD2
clone size: NA
J gene: TRBJ2-3
V gene: TRBV5-1
CDR3 DNA: TGCGCCAGCAGCTTGGTTGGGACTAAAAGAGATACGCAGTATTTT
CDR3 protein: CASSLVGTKRDTQYF

D gene: NA
clone size: NA
J gene: TRBJ2-5
V gene: TRBV12-5
CDR3 DNA: TGTGCTAGTGGTTTACAGGGTGCTGAGACCCAGTACTTC
CDR3 protein: CASGLQGAETQYF

D gene: NA
clone size: NA
J gene: TRBJ2-1
V gene: TRBV9
CDR3 DNA: TGTGCCAGCAGCGCCGTCTATGAGGGATTGAATGAGCAGTTCTTC
CDR3 protein: CASSAVYEGLNEQFF

D gene: NA
clone size: NA
J gene: TRBJ2-7
V gene: TRBV7-9
CDR3 DNA: TGTGCCAGCAGCTTACTGGCCCTCTCCTACGAGCAGTACTTC
CDR3 protein: CASSLLALSYEQYF

D gene: TRBD1
clone size: medium-sized
J gene: TRBJ2-7
V gene: TRBV2
CDR3 DNA: TGTGCCAGCAGTGAAAGACAGGGGGCCTACGAGCAGTACTTC
CDR3 protein: CASSERQGAYEQYF

D gene: TRBD2
clone size: NA
J gene: TRBJ2-1
V gene: TRBV7-3
CDR3 DNA: TGTGCCAGCAGCTTCAGCGGGAGAAGTGACAATGAGCAGTTCTTC
CDR3 protein: CASSFSGRSDNEQFF

D gene: TRBD1
clone size: NA
J gene: TRBJ1-3
V gene: TRBV13
CDR3 DNA: TGTGCCAGCAGCTTGGGACAGGGCACCATATATTTT
CDR3 protein: CASSLGQGTIYF

D gene: TRBD2
clone size: once
J gene: TRBJ2-1
V gene: TRBV4-1
CDR3 DNA: TGCGCCAGCAGCCAAGGTAGCGGGAGGCAATGGGCCCATGAGCAGTTCTTC
CDR3 protein: CASSQGSGRQWAHEQFF

D gene: NA
clone size: NA
J gene: TRBJ1-4
V gene: TRBV18
CDR3 DNA: TGTGCCAGCTCACGTCGGGGGGGAACTAATGAAAAACTGTTTTTT
CDR3 protein: CASSRRGGTNEKLFF

D gene: NA
clone size: NA
J gene: TRBJ1-2
V gene: TRBV2
CDR3 DNA: TGTGCCAGCAGTCCACCAGGGTACTATGGCTACACCTTC
CDR3 protein: CASSPPGYYGYTF

D gene: TRBD1
clone size: NA
J gene: TRBJ2-3
V gene: TRBV5-4
CDR3 DNA: TGTGCCAGCAGCTCCCCGGGACAGGGGGCTAATACGCAGTATTTT
CDR3 protein: CASSSPGQGANTQYF

D gene: TRBD1
clone size: NA
J gene: TRBJ1-5
V gene: TRBV28
CDR3 DNA: TGTGCCAGCAGTCCTACAGGGGGCTCAAGTCAGCCCCAGCATTTT
CDR3 protein: CASSPTGGSSQPQHF

D gene: TRBD1
clone size: NA
J gene: TRBJ2-3
V gene: TRBV5-4
CDR3 DNA: TGTGCCAGCAGCCCTCGGACAGGGGGCCCAGATACGCAGTATTTT
CDR3 protein: CASSPRTGGPDTQYF

D gene: NA
clone size: NA
J gene: TRBJ2-3
V gene: TRBV5-5
CDR3 DNA: TGTGCCAGCAGCTTGGACCCTACAGGCCCAGATACGCAGTATTTT
CDR3 protein: CASSLDPTGPDTQYF

D gene: NA
clone size: NA
J gene: TRBJ1-1
V gene: TRBV28
CDR3 DNA: TGTGCCAGCAGTTCAGGGGAAGGTGACACTGAAGCTTTCTTT
CDR3 protein: CASSSGEGDTEAFF

D gene: TRBD1
clone size: NA
J gene: TRBJ1-2
V gene: TRBV15
CDR3 DNA: TGTGCCACCAGCAGGGGGGACAGGGAATATGGCTACACCTTC
CDR3 protein: CATSRGDREYGYTF

D gene: NA
clone size: NA
J gene: TRBJ1-3
V gene: TRBV9
CDR3 DNA: TGTGCCAGCAGCGTAGAACCCGCGGGTGCTGGAAACACCATATATTTT
CDR3 protein: CASSVEPAGAGNTIYF

D gene: TRBD1
clone size: NA
J gene: TRBJ1-2
V gene: TRBV9
CDR3 DNA: TGTGCCAGCAGCGCGTCGACAGGGTCGTGGGGCTACACCTTC
CDR3 protein: CASSASTGSWGYTF

D gene: TRBD1
clone size: NA
J gene: TRBJ2-1
V gene: TRBV28
CDR3 DNA: TGTGCCAGCAGTTTTACAGGGGGATCAAGTGAGCAGTTCTTC
CDR3 protein: CASSFTGGSSEQFF

D gene: NA
clone size: NA
J gene: TRBJ2-7
V gene: TRBV28
CDR3 DNA: TGTGCCAGCATTACAGGGTCCCCCTCCTACGAGCAGTACTTC
CDR3 protein: CASITGSPSYEQYF

D gene: TRBD1
clone size: NA
J gene: TRBJ2-2
V gene: TRBV4-2
CDR3 DNA: TGTGCCAGCAGCCAAGACCGTTTCGGGACAGGGGTCACCGGGGAGCTGTTTTTT
CDR3 protein: CASSQDRFGTGVTGELFF

D gene: TRBD2
clone size: NA
J gene: TRBJ2-3
V gene: TRBV29-1
CDR3 DNA: TGCAGCGTTGGGCTAGCGGAGGAAGCGGATACGCAGTATTTT
CDR3 protein: CSVGLAEEADTQYF

D gene: NA
clone size: NA
J gene: TRBJ1-4
V gene: TRBV5-1
CDR3 DNA: TGCGCCAGCAGCTTGTGGCGGGAAAAACTGTTTTTT
CDR3 protein: CASSLWREKLFF

D gene: NA
clone size: NA
J gene: TRBJ2-7
V gene: TRBV15
CDR3 DNA: TGTGCCACCAGCAGACCTTCGGGCAGGGGTTACGAGCAGTACTTC
CDR3 protein: CATSRPSGRGYEQYF